This TCR beta chain was observed in a study of graft-versus-host responses after intestinal transplantation. Study overall: As for transplant type, recipients had multivisceral, liver-intestinal, or isolated intestinal grafts. Anti-thymocyte globulin induction, then tacrolimus and steroids for about three years, went to all recipients.

Details on this clone: The antigen remains unidentified.

The CDR3 runs to 17 residues. Germline CDR1 is MNHEY and CDR2 is SMNVEV (reference sequence). The V gene end was trimmed by 6 bases and the J gene end by 4 bases; junction bases not matched to a gene: 15. This table comes from immunoSEQ multiplex PCR, and its TCRdb copy is limited to in-frame clones, with some not included. The sample consists of some 95,000 clones, 75% to 95% of them appearing once. This chain links TRBV27 with TRBJ2-1; the match to TRBD1 covers 7 bases. The sample was unstimulated CD8+ T cells sorted from spleen or lymph node cells, taken before intestinal transplant. The clonotype originates from a human donor who received an intestinal transplant. CDR3 protein: CASSYSSTGWPYNEQFF. The DNA of the CDR3 is TGTGCCAGCAGCTATTCCTCGACAGGGTGGCCTTACAATGAGCAGTTCTTC.